This TCR beta chain originates from a study of blood T cells in healthy people across ages. Findings and caveats of the study: Unsorted PBMCs prevented conclusive naive versus antigen-experienced comparison. In these data, TCR beta diversity tracked strongly with naive T cell percentage.

For the second PCR, which ran for about 7 to 11 cycles, a sample-barcoded 5' primer and a J-beta primer mix were used. Every single cDNA molecule received a tag from a template-switch adaptor with 12 random nucleotides. TCRdb called the 5' RACE reads again in MiXCR, with one record for every CDR3 protein. The table has some 1.5 million distinct CDR3 sequences, approximately 42% seen once. Every donor provided roughly 10 milliliters of peripheral blood. Worth noting for this clonotype: Antigen unknown.

Germline trimming cut 7 bases from V and 2 bases from J; bases unmatched to any gene: 7. The CDR3 is 16 residues long. The rearrangement joins TRBV12-3 or TRBV12-4 to TRBJ2-3; the match to TRBD2 covers 12 bases. The sequence derives from a woman aged 18-29 years in good health. Sample: blood. The CDR3 DNA reads TGTGCCAGCATCAAGACTAGCGGGAGTACCACAGATACGCAGTATTTT. This sequence encodes CASIKTSGSTTDTQYF.